This T cell receptor (beta chain) appears in the sequencing data of a study of OX40 agonist ivuxolimab in advanced cancers. Overall study: Hepatocellular carcinoma, melanoma, renal cell or head and neck cancer affected the dose-escalation patients. Points from the study as a whole: CD4+ and CD8+ blood T cells expanded clonally by week 6 at 0.1 to 3.0 mg/kg.

Looked up from germline, CDR1 is LNHDA and CDR2 is SQIVND (reference sequence). Trimming took off 5 bases at V and 4 bases at J, with 14 bases between the two ends. The CDR3 is 14 amino acids. TCRdb keeps only in-frame clones here, not all; method: immunoSEQ multiplex PCR. This table has thousands of clones, 65% to 80% appearing once. Autoimmune disease history or systemic immunosuppression excluded patients. In the case of this clone: Its antigen is unidentified.

This receptor was identified in an adult with an advanced solid tumor such as melanoma, head and neck, liver or kidney cancer. V usage is TRBV19 and J usage is TRBJ1-1; D gene ambiguous. This sample comprised CD4+ or CD8+ T cells sorted from blood, obtained in a trial of the OX40 agonist ivuxolimab. CDR3 DNA: TGTGCCAGTAGTTTCGGATCGGGTCGCACTGAAGCTTTCTTT. Encoded protein: CASSFGSGRTEAFF.